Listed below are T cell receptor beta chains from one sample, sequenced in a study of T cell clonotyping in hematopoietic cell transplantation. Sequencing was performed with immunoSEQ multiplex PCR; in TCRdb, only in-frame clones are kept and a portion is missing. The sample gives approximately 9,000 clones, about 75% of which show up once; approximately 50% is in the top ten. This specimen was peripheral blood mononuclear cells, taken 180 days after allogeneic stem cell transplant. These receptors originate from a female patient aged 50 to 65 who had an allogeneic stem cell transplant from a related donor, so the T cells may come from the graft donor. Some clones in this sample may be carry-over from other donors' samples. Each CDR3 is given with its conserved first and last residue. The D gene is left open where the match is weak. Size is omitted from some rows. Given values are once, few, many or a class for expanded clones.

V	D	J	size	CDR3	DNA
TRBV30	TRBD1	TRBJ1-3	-	CAWVTRTGPGNTIYF	TGTGCCTGGGTTACACGGACAGGGCCCGGAAACACCATATATTTT
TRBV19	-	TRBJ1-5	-	CASMGWDGYNQPQHF	TGTGCCAGTATGGGTTGGGACGGCTACAATCAGCCCCAGCATTTT
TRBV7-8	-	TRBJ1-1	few	CASSKKPGDLNTEAFF	TGTGCCAGCAGCAAAAAACCGGGGGATCTGAACACTGAAGCTTTCTTT
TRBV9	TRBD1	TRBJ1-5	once	CASSTRQGQGKGDNQPQHF	TGTGCCAGCAGCACTCGCCAGGGACAGGGGAAGGGTGATAATCAGCCCCAGCATTTT
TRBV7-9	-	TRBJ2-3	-	CASSLQGSLFTDTQYF	TGTGCCAGCAGCTTACAGGGCAGCTTATTCACAGATACGCAGTATTTT
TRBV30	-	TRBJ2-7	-	CAWSAGTYEQYF	TGTGCCTGGAGTGCCGGGACCTACGAGCAGTACTTC
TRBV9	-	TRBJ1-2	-	CASSSRLTGESHGYTF	TGTGCCAGCAGCTCCCGTCTGACAGGCGAATCCCATGGCTACACCTTC
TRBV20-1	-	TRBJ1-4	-	CSCRAGEKLFF	TGCAGTTGTCGTGCCGGCGAAAAACTGTTTTTT
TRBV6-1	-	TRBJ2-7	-	CASRQGGPEDEQYF	TGTGCCAGCAGGCAGGGGGGCCCTGAAGACGAGCAGTACTTC
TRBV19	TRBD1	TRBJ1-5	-	CASSTSQGAVRQPQHF	TGTGCCAGTAGTACTTCACAGGGGGCGGTACGTCAGCCCCAGCATTTT
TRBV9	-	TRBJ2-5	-	CASSPRSEPAETQYF	TGTGCCAGCAGCCCCCGGAGCGAGCCGGCGGAGACCCAGTACTTC
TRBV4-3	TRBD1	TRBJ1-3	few	CASSQDRTGGGNTIYF	TGCGCCAGCAGCCAAGATCGTACAGGGGGTGGAAACACCATATATTTT
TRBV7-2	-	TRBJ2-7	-	CASSSAYEQYF	TGTGCCAGCAGCTCAGCCTACGAGCAGTACTTC